This T cell receptor (beta chain) is drawn from a study of blood T cell repertoires in COVID-19. Study as a whole: The United States, Italy and Spain supplied acute and convalescent COVID-19 samples.

Recruited during active infection, patients (from Seattle) were subsequently followed longitudinally. As processed by the authors: The authors estimated nucleated cell counts from reference gene primer amplification. The repertoire was sequenced with immunoSEQ multiplex PCR; TCRdb's copy has only in-frame clones and lacks some. That table supplies the V and J calls and clone size; D and trimming were determined from the DNA. The table includes roughly 340,000 clones, more than 70% detected once. CDR1 is SEHNR, CDR2 FQNEAQ, per germline (reference sequence). CDR3 length: 15 amino acids. V shed 4 bases and J shed 0 bases, with 9 bases lying between them.

The chain uses TRBV7-9 and TRBJ1-4; D unclear. The clonotype comes from a woman aged 70-85 years with COVID-19, enrolled during active disease. The sequencing input was peripheral blood. Written as DNA, the CDR3 is TGTGCCAGCAGCTCACAATCTGCAACTAATGAAAAACTGTTTTTT. Its translation is CASSSQSATNEKLFF.